These 22 T cell receptor beta chains originate from one sample sequenced in a study of blood T cells in healthy people across ages. Then a second PCR, running roughly 7 to 11 cycles, was carried out with a sample-barcoded 5' primer and a J-beta primer mix. TCRdb passed the 5' RACE reads through MiXCR, listing each CDR3 protein once. Of over 1,200,000 distinct CDR3 sequences in the sample, 45% to 70% were seen once. Input material: blood. These TCRs come from a man aged 18 to 30 in good health.

The J gene is TRBJ1-5, the V gene TRBV12-3 or TRBV12-4; possible D gene TRBD1, 6 bases. The CDR3 is made up of 14 amino acids. Trimming took 3 bases from V and 4 from J, leaving 10 bases between them. CDR3 protein: CASSFPGANQPQHF. In DNA, the CDR3 is TGTGCCAGCAGTTTTCCGGGGGCGAATCAGCCCCAGCATTTT.

The genes are TRBV7-2 and TRBJ2-5; D gene uncertain. The V gene lost 5 bases and the J gene lost 1 base, with 14 bases spanning the gap. This CDR3 contains 15 residues. Germline V CDR1 and CDR2: SGHTA, FQGNSA. In DNA, the CDR3 is TGTGCCAGCAGCGCCCAACACGACCGCCAAGAGACCCAGTACTTC. Residues: CASSAQHDRQETQYF.

The rearrangement joins TRBV2 to TRBJ2-7; weak D call: TRBD2 (6 bases). CDR1 is SNHLY and CDR2 is FYNNEI in the germline V gene. The CDR3 contains 17 residues. The V gene lost 7 bases and the J gene lost 0 bases, with 22 bases spanning the gap. DNA for the CDR3: TGTGCCAGCAAGGGGACTCAATCTACCTTAAGCTCCTACGAGCAGTACTTC. This translates into CASKGTQSTLSSYEQYF.

A note on this clonotype: The junction departs from germline at one end; a sequencing error may be responsible. The chain is built from TRBV25-1 and TRBJ1-1, with no clear D. The CDR3 runs to 13 residues. Germline-derived CDR1 and CDR2 are MGHDK and SYGVNS. CDR3: CASSVGISHESFF. The CDR3 DNA is TGTGCCAGCAGTGTAGGGATTTCACATGAATCTTTCTTT.

Notes on this clonotype: At one end, the junction sequence differs from germline, possibly due to a read error. The chain uses TRBV7-9 and TRBJ2-3; 8 positions match TRBD2. Looked up from germline, CDR1 is SEHNR and CDR2 is FQNEAQ (reference sequence). The CDR3 contains 16 residues. The CDR3 loop reads CASSLILRGDTDTQYF. Written as DNA, the CDR3 is TGTGCTAGCAGCTTAATTTTGCGGGGGGACACAGATACGCAGTATTTT. Full variable domain (remainder filled in from reference TRBV7-9 and TRBJ2-3): DTGVSQNPRHKITKRGQNVTFRCDPISEHNRLYWYRQTLGQGPEFLTYFQNEAQLEKSRLLSDRFSAERPKGSFSTLEIQRTEQGDSAMYLCASSLILRGDTDTQYFGPGTRLTVL.

V and J are TRBV27 and TRBJ1-2; 8 nucleotides agree with TRBD1. Germline trimming cut 1 base from V and 6 bases from J; bases unmatched to any gene: 10. This CDR3 spans 16 amino acids. Germline V gene sequence: CDR1 MNHEY, CDR2 SMNVEV (reference sequence). The chain's CDR3 is CASSLLGDRPRDGYTF. The CDR3 region has the DNA TGTGCCAGCAGTTTATTGGGGGACAGGCCGAGGGATGGCTACACCTTC.

The chain has TRBV5-1 and TRBJ2-1, with D possibly matching TRBD2 (6 bases). The CDR3 extends over 16 amino acids. V lost 2 bases to trimming and J lost 7 bases, with 19 bases between them. Germline assignment: CDR1 SGHRS and CDR2 YFSETQ. CDR3 protein: CASSLRLGGITNEQFF. CDR3 bases: TGCGCCAGCAGCTTACGACTAGGAGGGATTACTAATGAGCAGTTCTTC.

This clonotype was seen a handful of times. This chain links TRBV27 with TRBJ2-1, with TRBD2 matching over 12 bases. This CDR3 contains 15 residues. Losses at the gene ends were 2 bases for V and 8 bases for J; bases not matched to a gene: 4. Germline-derived CDR1 and CDR2 are MNHEY and SMNVEV (reference sequence). This CDR3 reads CASSLGLAGGHEQFF. CDR3 bases: TGTGCCAGCAGTTTAGGCCTAGCGGGAGGGCATGAGCAGTTCTTC.

J is TRBJ2-6 and V is TRBV7-2, with 9 bases fitting TRBD1. Germline CDR1 is SGHTA and CDR2 is FQGNSA. This CDR3 contains 17 residues. J lost 4 bases, V lost 2 bases, and 6 bases had no gene match. CDR3 sequence (DNA): TGTGCCAGCAGCTTACCGGGACAGGGATTCGGGGCCAACGTCCTGACTTTC. Its translation is CASSLPGQGFGANVLTF.

This clonotype was counted between two and nine times. This chain uses TRBV11-2 with TRBJ2-7; D is ambiguous. CDR1 is SGHAT, CDR2 FQNNGV, per germline. CDR3 length: 13 amino acids. Trimming took off 2 bases at V and 3 bases at J, with 8 bases between the two ends. The CDR3 nucleotides read TGTGCCAGCAGCTTAAGTGATTACTACGAGCAGTACTTC. This sequence encodes CASSLSDYYEQYF.

DNA of the CDR3: TGTGCCAGCAGCCAAGTGGCTGGGGCCAACGTCCTGACTTTC. This codes for CASSQVAGANVLTF. The chain recombines TRBV3-1 with TRBJ2-6; no definite D call. The V end was cut by 1 base, the J end by 2 bases, with 3 bases between. CDR3 size: 14 residues. In germline, CDR1 is LGHDT, CDR2 YNNKEL (reference sequence).

This clonotype showed up just once. The chain recombines TRBV24-1 with TRBJ2-7; tentatively, D is TRBD1 (5 bases). The CDR3 covers 16 residues. Trimming left V 2 bases short and J 7 bases short, with 20 bases between. Germline loops: CDR1 KGHDR, CDR2 SFDVKD. The CDR3 coding sequence is TGTGCCACCAGTGATTCCCAGGACACGGTAATAGGGGAGCAGTACTTC. This encodes CATSDSQDTVIGEQYF.

V and J are TRBV11-2 and TRBJ2-1; D possibly corresponds to TRBD2 (5 bases). This CDR3 has 16 residues. CDR1 is SGHAT, CDR2 FQNNGV, per germline. Trimming cost V 1 base and J 8 bases, with 18 bases left between them. CDR3 bases: TGTGCCAGCAGCTTAGGCCCCAGAGGGCCTAACGATGAGCAGTTCTTC. This translates into CASSLGPRGPNDEQFF.

The rearrangement links TRBV24-1 to TRBJ2-4; D tentatively reads TRBD1 or TRBD2 (5 bases each). This CDR3 spans 14 amino acids. Germline V gives CDR1 KGHDR, CDR2 SFDVKD. The V end was cut by 3 bases, the J end by 6 bases, with 11 bases between. The CDR3 is CATSDRRDPNIQYF. DNA of the CDR3: TGTGCCACCAGTGATCGCCGGGACCCAAACATTCAGTACTTC.

This chain joins TRBV2 and TRBJ2-3; D is unresolved. The V and J ends lost 7 bases and 0 bases respectively, with 26 bases between them. From germline, CDR1 is SNHLY and CDR2 FYNNEI. The CDR3 runs 19 residues. CDR3 amino acids: CASMYSTLISQTSTDTQYF. CDR3 bases: TGTGCCAGCATGTACTCGACCTTAATCTCCCAAACTAGCACAGATACGCAGTATTTT. The whole variable domain, filled in from reference TRBV2 and TRBJ2-3, reads EPEVTQTPSHQVTQMGQEVILRCVPISNHLYFYWYRQILGQKVEFLVSFYNNEISEKSEIFDDQFSVERPDGSNFTLKIRSTKLEDSAMYFCASMYSTLISQTSTDTQYFGPGTRLTVL.

The genes are TRBV20-1 and TRBJ2-1; D unclear. Germline values: CDR1 DFQATT, CDR2 SNEGSKA (reference sequence). The CDR3 is 10 amino acids. Deletions cut 5 bases from V and 7 bases from J, with 6 bases between. For the CDR3, the DNA is TGCAGTGCTGCCTTGAATGAGCAGTTCTTC. Protein sequence: CSAALNEQFF.

The chain couples TRBV10-3 to TRBJ1-2; D is unclear. With 3 bases removed from V and 2 bases from J, the gap between germline ends came to 4 bases. The CDR3 loop spans 12 amino acids. Per the germline V gene, CDR1 is ENHRY and CDR2 is SYGVKD. CDR3 coding DNA: TGTGCCATCAGTGATCAGAACTATGGCTACACCTTC. It specifies CAISDQNYGYTF.

This clonotype showed up just a few times. The chain recombines TRBV3-1 with TRBJ2-7, with 9 bases fitting TRBD2. CDR3 size: 15 residues. CDR1 LGHDT and CDR2 YNNKEL come from the germline V gene (reference sequence). J gave up 4 bases and V 1 base, and 5 bases lay outside the gene matches. CDR3 DNA: TGTGCCAGCAGCCAAGCTCTCGCGGGAGGGTACGAGCAGTACTTC. It specifies CASSQALAGGYEQYF.

This chain connects TRBV3-1 to TRBJ1-4, with D uncertain. Per germline, CDR1 LGHDT and CDR2 YNNKEL (reference sequence). Deletions cut 1 base from V and 3 bases from J, with 9 bases between. The CDR3 covers 15 residues. DNA of the CDR3: TGTGCCAGCAGCCAAGTGCGCCAGCCTAATGAAAAACTGTTTTTT. Translating it yields CASSQVRQPNEKLFF.

V and J are TRBV27 and TRBJ2-5, with D perhaps matching TRBD1 (6 bases). Judging by the DNA end, TRBJ2-7 fits better; the J call may be wrong. Looked up from germline, CDR1 is MNHEY and CDR2 is SMNVEV (reference sequence). The CDR3 totals 15 residues. CDR3 sequence reads: CASSRGRGSGYEQYF. The CDR3 region has the DNA TGTGCCAGCAGTCGGGGAAGGGGGAGCGGCTACGAGCAGTACTTC.

This clonotype was observed a handful of times. This chain connects TRBV10-2 to TRBJ2-1, with D possibly being TRBD2 (5 bases). The V gene's germline CDR1 is WSHSY and CDR2 SAAADI. Trimming cost V 0 bases and J 7 bases, with 16 bases left between them. This CDR3 has 16 residues. CDR3 DNA sequence: TGCGCCAGCAGTGAGTCGACGCTAGCTTGGGGTAATGAGCAGTTCTTC. This translates into CASSESTLAWGNEQFF.

This clonotype has just a few counts. This chain joins TRBV3-1 and TRBJ2-2; no clear D gene. The CDR3 extends over 15 amino acids. Trimming removed 0 bases from V and 7 bases from J, with 12 bases in between. The germline V gene has CDR1 LGHDT and CDR2 YNNKEL (reference sequence). The CDR3 is CASSQEGSLGGELFF. The CDR3 region has the DNA TGTGCCAGCAGCCAAGAAGGGTCCCTCGGCGGGGAGCTGTTTTTT.